This is a list of T cell receptor beta chains from one sample in a study of human T cells and chemical hapten exposure. TCRdb reanalysed the RACE reads using MiXCR and keeps one entry per CDR3 protein. The sample yields more than 250,000 distinct CDR3 sequences, 8.6% seen once. The material sequenced was whole blood, taken in connection with sensitization to the hapten diphenylcyclopropenone (DPC). The receptors shown here come from a woman aged 40 to 50 with alopecia areata. Some clones in this sample may be carry-over from other donors' samples. Each CDR3 is given with its conserved first and last residue. A D gene is named only where the DNA matches it firmly. Clone size is not always given. Where it is, it says once, few, many or a class for expanded clones.

v_gene: TRBV10-3; j_gene: TRBJ2-3; abundance: few; d_gene: NA; CDR3aa: CAISGSVGTDTQYF; CDR3nt: TGTGCCATCAGTGGGAGTGTGGGCACAGATACGCAGTATTTT
v_gene: TRBV20-1; j_gene: TRBJ1-6; abundance: NA; d_gene: TRBD1; CDR3aa: CSAPLTGAVSPLHF; CDR3nt: TGCAGTGCACCCCTCACAGGGGCGGTTTCACCCCTCCACTTT
v_gene: TRBV28; j_gene: TRBJ2-3; abundance: many; d_gene: TRBD2; CDR3aa: CASSSVLAGGWDTQYF; CDR3nt: TGTGCCAGCAGTTCCGTACTAGCGGGAGGATGGGATACGCAGTATTTT
v_gene: TRBV5-5; j_gene: TRBJ2-7; abundance: few; d_gene: NA; CDR3aa: CASSPAQSHLRYEQYF; CDR3nt: TGTGCCAGCAGCCCAGCTCAGAGTCACCTGAGGTACGAGCAGTACTTC
v_gene: TRBV6-2/TRBV6-3; j_gene: TRBJ1-1; abundance: NA; d_gene: NA; CDR3aa: CASNERGHIGGRNTEAFF; CDR3nt: TGTGCCAGCAACGAACGGGGCCACATCGGTGGCCGGAACACTGAAGCTTTCTTT
v_gene: TRBV6-2/TRBV6-3; j_gene: TRBJ1-2; abundance: many; d_gene: NA; CDR3aa: CASSSPGPYGYTF; CDR3nt: TGTGCCAGCAGTTCGCCCGGCCCCTATGGCTACACCTTC
v_gene: TRBV12-3/TRBV12-4; j_gene: TRBJ1-2; abundance: NA; d_gene: NA; CDR3aa: CASSLGPSVDGYTF; CDR3nt: TGTGCCAGCAGTTTAGGTCCGTCGGTAGATGGCTACACCTTC
v_gene: TRBV6-5; j_gene: TRBJ1-2; abundance: many; d_gene: NA; CDR3aa: CASSYGGSSPYGYTF; CDR3nt: TGTGCCAGCAGTTACGGCGGCTCTTCCCCCTATGGCTACACCTTC
v_gene: TRBV3-1; j_gene: TRBJ2-5; abundance: few; d_gene: NA; CDR3aa: CASSQTLETQYF; CDR3nt: TGTGCCAGCAGCCAAACCCTGGAGACCCAGTACTTC
v_gene: TRBV12-3/TRBV12-4; j_gene: TRBJ2-3; abundance: NA; d_gene: TRBD1; CDR3aa: CASRGQGSATDTQYF; CDR3nt: TGTGCCAGCAGGGGACAGGGGAGTGCGACAGATACGCAGTATTTT
v_gene: TRBV5-1; j_gene: TRBJ2-3; abundance: NA; d_gene: NA; CDR3aa: CASSQTRGPTDTQYF; CDR3nt: TGCGCCAGCAGCCAGACACGGGGGCCCACAGATACGCAGTATTTT
v_gene: TRBV5-6; j_gene: TRBJ1-5; abundance: many; d_gene: NA; CDR3aa: CASSKDGNSNQPQHF; CDR3nt: TGTGCCAGCAGCAAAGACGGTAATAGCAATCAGCCCCAGCATTTT
v_gene: TRBV4-1; j_gene: TRBJ1-3; abundance: NA; d_gene: NA; CDR3aa: CASSQDVVSSGNTIYF; CDR3nt: TGCGCCAGCAGCCAAGATGTCGTGTCCTCTGGAAACACCATATATTTT
v_gene: TRBV7-8; j_gene: TRBJ1-4; abundance: many; d_gene: NA; CDR3aa: CASSLAWTEVTNEKLFF; CDR3nt: TGTGCCAGCAGCTTAGCCTGGACAGAAGTAACTAATGAAAAACTGTTTTTT
v_gene: TRBV3-1; j_gene: TRBJ1-1; abundance: NA; d_gene: NA; CDR3aa: CASSPPGSLNTEAFF; CDR3nt: TGTGCCAGCAGCCCACCGGGATCATTGAACACTGAAGCTTTCTTT
v_gene: TRBV5-1; j_gene: TRBJ1-6; abundance: NA; d_gene: NA; CDR3aa: CASSLSGDYNSPLHF; CDR3nt: TGCGCCAGCAGCTTGTCAGGGGACTATAATTCACCCCTCCACTTT
v_gene: TRBV5-1; j_gene: TRBJ2-3; abundance: NA; d_gene: NA; CDR3aa: CASSPREKGYYPTDTQYF; CDR3nt: TGCGCCAGCAGCCCCCGGGAGAAGGGGTACTACCCCACAGATACGCAGTATTTT
v_gene: TRBV29-1; j_gene: TRBJ1-6; abundance: NA; d_gene: TRBD1; CDR3aa: CSVGGQGDSPLHF; CDR3nt: TGCAGCGTTGGAGGACAGGGGGATTCACCCCTCCACTTT
v_gene: TRBV6-1; j_gene: TRBJ2-7; abundance: NA; d_gene: NA; CDR3aa: CASSEKASLRF; CDR3nt: TGTGCCAGCAGTGAAAAGGCTTCACTTCGCTTC
v_gene: TRBV12-3/TRBV12-4; j_gene: TRBJ1-4; abundance: NA; d_gene: TRBD1; CDR3aa: CASSFDRASGEKLFF; CDR3nt: TGTGCCAGCAGTTTCGACAGGGCGAGCGGTGAAAAACTGTTTTTT
v_gene: TRBV10-3; j_gene: TRBJ2-4; abundance: few; d_gene: NA; CDR3aa: CAIGDSRRGGIQYF; CDR3nt: TGTGCCATCGGTGATAGTCGCAGGGGAGGCATTCAGTACTTC
v_gene: TRBV27; j_gene: TRBJ1-6; abundance: NA; d_gene: NA; CDR3aa: CASTEAGSPLHF; CDR3nt: TGTGCCAGCACCGAGGCGGGTTCACCCCTCCACTTT
v_gene: TRBV5-5; j_gene: TRBJ2-1; abundance: many; d_gene: TRBD2; CDR3aa: CASSLGTSGLREQFF; CDR3nt: TGTGCCAGCAGCTTGGGGACTAGCGGACTTCGCGAGCAGTTCTTC
v_gene: TRBV5-1; j_gene: TRBJ2-1; abundance: NA; d_gene: NA; CDR3aa: CASSSEGSYNEQFF; CDR3nt: TGCGCCAGCAGCTCGGAGGGGTCCTACAATGAGCAGTTCTTC
v_gene: TRBV13; j_gene: TRBJ1-1; abundance: NA; d_gene: NA; CDR3aa: CASSFQGGEAFF; CDR3nt: TGTGCCAGCAGCTTCCAGGGTGGCGAAGCTTTCTTT
v_gene: TRBV29-1; j_gene: TRBJ1-3; abundance: many; d_gene: NA; CDR3aa: CSGTTVSGNTIYF; CDR3nt: TGCAGCGGAACGACGGTCTCTGGAAACACCATATATTTT